This note documents a single T cell receptor (beta chain) sequence. The antigen remains unidentified. Trimming pared 1 base from V and 14 bases from J, leaving 11 bases between. CDR3 size: 12 residues. Germline V gives CDR1 KGHDR, CDR2 SFDVKD. These data are taken from a study of type 1 regulatory T cells. MiXCR, applied by TCRdb to the reads, yields one record per CDR3 protein. The table lists around 69,000 distinct CDR3 sequences, about 60% of them singletons, with 7.6% in the top ten. The genes are TRBV24-1 and TRBJ2-1; perhaps D is TRBD1 or TRBD2 (6 bases each). The specimen was cultured T cells, either the whole culture or a sorted T cell fraction (not recorded which). Subset in this sample: Tr1-enriched cell product generated in vitro against host alloantigens. The TCR was taken from a human donor in good health. CDR3 protein: CATSDLRRGEFF. The CDR3 nucleotides read TGTGCCACCAGTGATTTAAGGAGGGGGGAGTTCTTC.